This TCR beta chain was sequenced during a study of shared clonotypes between healthy human individuals. Findings of the study overall: In contrast to clonotypes shared by all four donors, non-shared clonotypes had lower generation probabilities. How much donors shared clonotypes was expected to be affected by sequencing depth. Naive subsets typically showed greater estimated richness than memory subsets.

Germline V gene data show CDR1 as SQVTM and CDR2 as ANQGSEA. The CDR3 sequence is 15 residues long. Trimming shortened V by 6 bases and J by 4 bases, and 16 bases separated the two germline ends. A CD45RA-negative memory subset and a CD45RA+ naive subset were separated from the CD4+ cells. About this clone: Antigen specificity is unknown.

Clones were read by immunoSEQ multiplex PCR, and TCRdb kept only the in-frame ones, dropping some. The data show hundreds of thousands of clones, almost 97% seen once. The sequenced material came from naive CD4+ T cells sorted from blood. As for subset: CD45RA+ positively selected. This TCR came from a woman aged 30 to 39 in good health. The chain recombines TRBV29-1 with TRBJ2-6, with D uncertain. The CDR3 protein is CSVRWGTAGANVLTF. DNA for the CDR3: TGCAGCGTGAGATGGGGTACCGCCGGGGCCAACGTCCTGACTTTC. The full variable domain, in which reference TRBV29-1 and TRBJ2-6 provide the parts outside the CDR3, is SAVISQKPSRDICQRGTSLTIQCQVDSQVTMMFWYRQQPGQSLTLIATANQGSEATYESGFVIDKFPISRPNLTFSTLTVSNMSPEDSSIYLCSVRWGTAGANVLTFGAGSRLTVL.